This entry features one T cell receptor (beta chain) sequence. immunoSEQ multiplex PCR used an average of around 1,200 ng genomic DNA. The protocol was immunoSEQ multiplex PCR, while the TCRdb copy is restricted to in-frame clones and leaves out a portion. The sample holds about 30,000 clones. These data belong to a study of T cells in women clearing cervical HPV infection. Study summary: Blood came at first lesion visit for cases, post-clearance for controls.

Each participant carried one incident cervical HPV16 infection only. The specimen sequenced was blood buffy coat. This clonotype was obtained from a woman aged 18 to 75 with a cervical HPV16 infection that either progressed to CIN3+ or cleared (not recorded which).

CDR3 bases read: TGTGCCAGCAGCTTGGGCGGGATAGGGTACAATGAG. This translates into CASSLGGIGYNE. The full CDR3 protein reads CASSLGGIGYNEQFF. The chain recombines TRBV7-2 with TRBJ2-1, with D possibly being TRBD2 (6 bases). The sequenced fragment ends 3 residues before the CDR3 boundary, so the rest is inferred from the germline J gene. This CDR3 is built from 15 residues. CDR1 and CDR2 (germline): SGHTA, FQGNSA. With 3 bases removed from V and 4 bases from J, the gap between germline ends came to 13 bases.